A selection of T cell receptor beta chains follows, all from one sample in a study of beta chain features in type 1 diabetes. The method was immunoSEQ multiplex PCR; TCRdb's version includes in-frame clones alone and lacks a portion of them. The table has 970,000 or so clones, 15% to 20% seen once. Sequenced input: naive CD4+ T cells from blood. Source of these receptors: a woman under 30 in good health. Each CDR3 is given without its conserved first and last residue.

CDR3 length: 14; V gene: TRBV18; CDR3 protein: ASSARLAGGKGEQY
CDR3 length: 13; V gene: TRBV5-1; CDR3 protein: ASSLLAGVDNEQF
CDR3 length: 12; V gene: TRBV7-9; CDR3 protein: ASGGGATYNEQF
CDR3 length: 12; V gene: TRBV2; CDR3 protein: ASSDGQGGTEAF
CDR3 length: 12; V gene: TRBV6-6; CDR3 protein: ASTEGLTNEKLF
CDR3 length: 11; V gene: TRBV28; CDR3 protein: ASDRVPYNEQF
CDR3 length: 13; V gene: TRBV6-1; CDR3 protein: ASINRDRVYNEQF
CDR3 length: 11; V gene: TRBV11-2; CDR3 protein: ASSSLTSDEQY
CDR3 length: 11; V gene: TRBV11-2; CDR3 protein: ASSQYLQEGYT
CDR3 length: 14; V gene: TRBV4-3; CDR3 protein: ASSDPGGSPYNEQF
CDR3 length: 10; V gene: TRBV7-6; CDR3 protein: ASSSGETTYT
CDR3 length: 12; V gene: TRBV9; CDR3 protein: ASSPQRGAGGQY
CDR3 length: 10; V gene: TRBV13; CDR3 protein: ASSLVRGGPF
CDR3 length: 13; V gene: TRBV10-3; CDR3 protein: AMRAGGERLDEQY
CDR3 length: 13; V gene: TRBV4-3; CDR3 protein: ASSQDGGGEVEQF
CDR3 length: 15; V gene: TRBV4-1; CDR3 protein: ASSQDLGVGVNTEAF
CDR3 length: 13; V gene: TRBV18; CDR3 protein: ASSPRLAGDEEQF
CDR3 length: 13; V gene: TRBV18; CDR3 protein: ASSPNTGSTDTQY
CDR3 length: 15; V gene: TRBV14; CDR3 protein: ASSQDMGQGPNYGYT
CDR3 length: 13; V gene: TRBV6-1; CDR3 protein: ASSARQGQARGYT
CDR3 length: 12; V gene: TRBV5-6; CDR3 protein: ASSFGSSDYEQY
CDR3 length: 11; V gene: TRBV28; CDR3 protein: ASRIQGAQPQH
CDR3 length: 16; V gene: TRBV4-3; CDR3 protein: ASSQDHLASWLRNEQF
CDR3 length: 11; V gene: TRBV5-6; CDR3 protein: ASSLVGGRAQY
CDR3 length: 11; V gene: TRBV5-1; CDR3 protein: ASSWTENEKLF
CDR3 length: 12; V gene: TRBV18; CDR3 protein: ASSPRTRNYGYT
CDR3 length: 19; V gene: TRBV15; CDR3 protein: ATSRASGQGFEGRSGNTIY
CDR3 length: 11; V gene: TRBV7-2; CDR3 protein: ASSETPGATQY
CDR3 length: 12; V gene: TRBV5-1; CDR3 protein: ASSMGQGDGKLF
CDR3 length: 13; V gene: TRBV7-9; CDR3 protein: ASSLSGSWGDTQY
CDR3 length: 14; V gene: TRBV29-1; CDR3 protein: SVALGVLSLDREQF
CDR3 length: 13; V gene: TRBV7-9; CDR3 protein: ASSLGAAGRETQY
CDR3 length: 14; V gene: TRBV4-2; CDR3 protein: ASSQGQGVVNTEAF
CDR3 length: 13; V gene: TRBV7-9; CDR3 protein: ASSFQGGSVGEQY
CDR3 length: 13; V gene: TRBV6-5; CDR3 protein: ASSSQGSPSEKLF
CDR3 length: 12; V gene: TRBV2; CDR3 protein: ASELDRGEAEQF
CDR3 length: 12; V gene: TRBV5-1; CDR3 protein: ASSLRLTADTQY
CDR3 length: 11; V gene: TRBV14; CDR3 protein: ASSQLKDGRSI
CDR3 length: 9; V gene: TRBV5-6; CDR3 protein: ASSQENIQY
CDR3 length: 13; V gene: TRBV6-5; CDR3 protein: ASSHSGQGAYEQY
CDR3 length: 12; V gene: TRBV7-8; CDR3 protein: ASSFSQGDQPQH
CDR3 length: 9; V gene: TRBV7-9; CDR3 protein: ASSDNYEQY
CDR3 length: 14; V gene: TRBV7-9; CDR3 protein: ASSFGSGTDQETQY
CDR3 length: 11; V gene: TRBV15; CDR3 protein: ATSSLAGQPQH
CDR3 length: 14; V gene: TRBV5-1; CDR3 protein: ASSLDLSGGSGELF
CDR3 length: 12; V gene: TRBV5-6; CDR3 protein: ASSQTVSGNTIY
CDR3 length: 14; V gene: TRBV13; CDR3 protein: ASRRTSGRSYNEQF
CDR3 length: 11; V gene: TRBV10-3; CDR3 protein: AISDGGGETQY
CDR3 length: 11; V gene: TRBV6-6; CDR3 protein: ASSTQTRYEQY
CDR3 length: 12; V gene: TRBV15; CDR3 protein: ATSRDSRNTEAF
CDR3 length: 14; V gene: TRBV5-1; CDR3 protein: ASSLVGNGYTGELF
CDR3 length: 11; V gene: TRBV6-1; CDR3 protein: ASSVVGAETQY
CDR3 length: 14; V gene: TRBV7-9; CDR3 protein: ASSLAYPSGYNEQF
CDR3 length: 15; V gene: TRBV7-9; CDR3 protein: ASSSRFAVRRYNEQF
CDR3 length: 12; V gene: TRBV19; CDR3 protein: ASSQIRGSYGYT
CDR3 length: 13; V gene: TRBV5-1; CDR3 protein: ASSLGTSGNQAQF
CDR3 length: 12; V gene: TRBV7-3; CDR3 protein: ASSLELGYNEQF